The 29 T cell receptor beta chains presented below share a single source sample, sequenced in a study of blood T cell repertoires in COVID-19. Libraries were prepared by immunoSEQ multiplex PCR; TCRdb keeps only in-frame clonotypes and omits some of them. This table has about 420,000 clones, around 90% appearing once. The sequenced material came from peripheral blood. The receptor source for this set is a man younger than 30 with COVID-19, enrolled during active disease.

The rearrangement uses TRBV2 and TRBJ1-5, with unresolved D. Germline CDR1 SNHLY, CDR2 FYNNEI. There are 20 residues in the CDR3. Trimming removed 2 bases at V and 0 bases at J, with 23 bases between. For the CDR3, the DNA is TGTGCCAGCAGTGAAAGAGTCCTCGGGAGACCCCCTTATAGCAATCAGCCCCAGCATTTT. It encodes CASSERVLGRPPYSNQPQHF.

The V gene is TRBV6-5, the J gene TRBJ1-4; D not certain. The germline V gene encodes CDR1 MNHEY and CDR2 SVGAGI. The V end was cut by 7 bases, the J end by 3 bases, with 9 bases between. This CDR3 has 13 residues. The DNA for the CDR3 is TGTGCCAGCACGCGTCGGGCTAATGAAAAACTGTTTTTT. Amino acids: CASTRRANEKLFF.

The chain joins TRBV5-5 to TRBJ2-3; TRBD1 might be the D (5 bases). The CDR3 has 16 amino acids. V lost 3 bases to trimming and J lost 8 bases, with 22 bases between them. Per the germline V gene, CDR1 is SGHKS and CDR2 is YYEKEE (reference sequence). The CDR3 region is CASSSSGRVRIGTQYF. CDR3 nucleotide sequence: TGTGCCAGCAGCTCATCTGGCAGGGTCCGGATAGGTACGCAGTATTTT.

V usage is TRBV11-2 and J usage is TRBJ1-2; a weak D match, TRBD1 (6 bases). Germline values: CDR1 SGHAT, CDR2 FQNNGV. Trimming removed 5 bases at V and 4 bases at J, with 8 bases between. This CDR3 is built from 12 residues. In nucleotides, the CDR3 is TGTGCCAGCAGCCCACAGGGCTATGGCTACACCTTC. Translated: CASSPQGYGYTF. Complete variable domain (other parts from reference TRBV11-2 and TRBJ1-2): EAGVAQSPRYKIIEKRQSVAFWCNPISGHATLYWYQQILGQGPKLLIQFQNNGVVDDSQLPKDRFSAERLKGVDSTLKIQPAKLEDSAVYLCASSPQGYGYTFGSGTRLTVV.

V gene TRBV2 combines with J gene TRBJ2-3; D not resolved. With 9 bases removed from V and 1 base from J, the gap between germline ends came to 14 bases. CDR1 and CDR2 (germline): SNHLY, FYNNEI. This CDR3 region has 14 residues. Here the CDR3 reads CASAVELRTDTQYF. CDR3 sequence (DNA): TGTGCCAGTGCGGTGGAGTTGCGCACAGATACGCAGTATTTT.

This chain joins TRBV27 and TRBJ2-7; TRBD2 agrees at 7 bases. Germline V CDR1 and CDR2: MNHEY, SMNVEV (reference sequence). The trim removed 3 bases at V and 7 bases at J, leaving 6 bases unmatched. The CDR3 consists of 13 residues. The DNA of the CDR3 is TGTGCCAGCAGTTTTGGAGCGGGGTATGAGCAGTACTTC. Translated: CASSFGAGYEQYF.

The gene calls are TRBV2 and TRBJ2-1, with D possibly matching TRBD1 (5 bases). The CDR3 covers 13 residues. Trimming took off 2 bases at V and 5 bases at J, with 7 bases between the two ends. CDR1 and CDR2 from the germline V gene are SNHLY and FYNNEI. The chain's CDR3 is CASSERGNNEQFF. DNA for the CDR3: TGTGCCAGCAGTGAAAGGGGTAACAATGAGCAGTTCTTC.

The rearrangement links TRBV9 to TRBJ2-5, with D perhaps matching TRBD2 (6 bases). Germline CDR1 is SGDLS and CDR2 is YYNGEE. V was shortened by 4 bases and J by 0 bases, with 10 bases between the two germline ends. CDR3 length equals 14 residues. This chain's CDR3 is CASSWEDDQETQYF. The CDR3 region has the DNA TGTGCCAGCAGCTGGGAGGACGACCAAGAGACCCAGTACTTC.

The chain combines TRBV3-1 (or the pseudogene TRBV3-2) with TRBJ1-2, with 9 bases that match TRBD1. The CDR3 runs to 13 residues. V lost 6 bases and J lost 7; bases outside the gene matches: 6. CDR1 and CDR2 from the germline V gene are LGHDT and YNNKEL (reference sequence). CDR3 residues: CASRQTGGGGYTF. The CDR3 nucleotides are TGTGCCAGCAGACAGACAGGGGGTGGTGGCTACACCTTC.

The chain recombines TRBV3-1 (or the pseudogene TRBV3-2) with TRBJ1-2; weak D call: TRBD1 (5 bases). Per the germline V gene, CDR1 is LGHDT and CDR2 is YNNKEL (reference sequence). Trimming stripped 1 base from V and 4 bases from J, with 10 bases between. This CDR3 contains 14 residues. For the CDR3, the DNA is TGTGCCAGCAGCCAAGCTGGGGGGGGCTATGGCTACACCTTC. It yields the protein CASSQAGGGYGYTF.

This clone was found once. The chain couples TRBV18 to TRBJ1-6; D may be TRBD1 (5 bases). In germline, CDR1 is KGHSH, CDR2 LQKENI. Trimming stripped 2 bases from V and 6 bases from J, with 11 bases between. This CDR3 region has 15 residues. CDR3 coding DNA: TGTGCCAGCTCACCAGGGGCAGGCCCTAATTCACCCCTCCACTTT. Its protein is CASSPGAGPNSPLHF. The full variable domain, its missing parts supplied by reference TRBV18 and TRBJ1-6, is NAGVMQNPRHLVRRRGQEARLRCSPMKGHSHVYWYRQLPEEGLKFMVYLQKENIIDESGMPKERFSAEFPKEGPSILRIQQVVRGDSAAYFCASSPGAGPNSPLHFGNGTRLTVT.

The rearrangement joins TRBV24-1 to TRBJ2-5, with 7 bases identical to TRBD1. CDR3 size: 15 residues. The junction had 5 bases not matched to a gene; V was cut back by 4 bases and J by 1 base. Germline CDR1 and CDR2: KGHDR and SFDVKD. CDR3 region: CATSDWGQLQETQYF. The DNA of the CDR3 is TGTGCCACCAGTGACTGGGGACAGCTCCAAGAGACCCAGTACTTC.

The chain has TRBV3-1 (or the pseudogene TRBV3-2) and TRBJ2-5; 8 bases are shared with TRBD1. The junction had 5 bases not matched to a gene; V was cut back by 3 bases and J by 5 bases. Germline V gives CDR1 LGHDT, CDR2 YNNKEL (reference sequence). The CDR3 is 14 amino acids. For the CDR3, the DNA is TGTGCCAGCAGCCATCGGACAGGGAAGGAGACCCAGTACTTC. Amino acid sequence: CASSHRTGKETQYF.

The chain is built from TRBV25-1 and TRBJ1-2, with TRBD1 matching over 8 bases. CDR3 length: 12 amino acids. The V gene's germline CDR1 is MGHDK and CDR2 SYGVNS. Losses at the gene ends were 4 bases for V and 13 bases for J; bases not matched to a gene: 8. The CDR3 DNA sequence: TGTGCCAGCAGTGGGGGGACAGGTTCCGGCACCTTC. This translates into CASSGGTGSGTF.

This clone was picked up one time. The rearrangement links TRBV7-2 to TRBJ2-1, with a tentative D call TRBD1 (6 bases). CDR1 is SGHTA and CDR2 is FQGNSA in the germline V gene. The CDR3 runs 16 residues. V was clipped by 5 bases and J by 6 bases, with 20 bases between them. The CDR3 DNA sequence: TGTGCCAGCAGCCTAAGGCAGGGTAGAGGGGGCAATGAGCAGTTCTTC. Its protein product is CASSLRQGRGGNEQFF. Full variable domain (missing parts from reference TRBV7-2 and TRBJ2-1): GAGVSQSPSNKVTEKGKDVELRCDPISGHTALYWYRQSLGQGLEFLIYFQGNSAPDKSGLPSDRFSAERTGGSVSTLTIQRTQQEDSAVYLCASSLRQGRGGNEQFFGPGTRLTVL.

The V and J genes are TRBV3-1 (or the pseudogene TRBV3-2) and TRBJ1-1, with D possibly being TRBD1 (5 bases). Germline V CDR1 and CDR2: LGHDT, YNNKEL (reference sequence). The CDR3 extends over 15 amino acids. V was cut by 2 bases and J by 0 bases, with 10 bases left in between. The CDR3 here is CASSQSTDLNTEAFF. As DNA, the CDR3 is TGTGCCAGCAGCCAATCGACAGATTTGAACACTGAAGCTTTCTTT.

The chain has TRBV5-4 and TRBJ2-1; TRBD2 agrees at 7 bases. This CDR3 region has 15 residues. Germline trimming cut 5 bases from V and 4 bases from J; bases unmatched to any gene: 9. Germline V lookup: CDR1 SGHNT, CDR2 YYREEE (reference sequence). This CDR3 reads CASSPSGTGYNEQFF. DNA for the CDR3: TGTGCCAGCAGTCCGAGCGGGACGGGATACAATGAGCAGTTCTTC.

V usage is TRBV6-5 and J usage is TRBJ2-7, with D hard to call. The CDR3 consists of 13 residues. V gave up 0 bases and J gave up 6 bases, with 9 bases separating them. CDR1 is MNHEY, CDR2 SVGAGI, per germline. Written as DNA, the CDR3 is TGTGCCAGCAGTTACTCTTCGGGTTCCGAGCAGTACTTC. This translates into CASSYSSGSEQYF.

The gene calls are TRBV6-5 and TRBJ1-6; the D is unclear. V dropped 2 bases and J dropped 11 bases, with 10 bases sitting between them. From germline, CDR1 is MNHEY and CDR2 SVGAGI. The CDR3 sequence is 13 residues long. The CDR3 spells CASSYMGGTPLHF. CDR3 sequence (DNA): TGTGCCAGCAGTTACATGGGAGGAACACCCCTCCACTTT.

The chain couples TRBV6-6 to TRBJ1-2; D remains unclear. From germline, CDR1 is MNHNY and CDR2 SVGAGI (reference sequence). Trimming removed 2 bases at V and 8 bases at J, with 15 bases between. The CDR3 length is 14 residues. The CDR3 here is CASSYQNPGGGYTF. CDR3 nucleotides: TGTGCCAGCAGTTACCAAAACCCCGGAGGAGGCTACACCTTC.

This clone has only one observation. This chain joins TRBV6-5 and TRBJ2-5; 8 bases are shared with TRBD2. Germline CDR1 reads MNHEY; CDR2 reads SVGAGI. Germline trimming cut 7 bases from V and 5 bases from J; bases unmatched to any gene: 9. CDR3 size: 14 residues. The DNA for the CDR3 is TGTGCCAGCATGCGGGGGGATCTCTCGGAGACCCAGTACTTC. Translation gives CASMRGDLSETQYF.

The J gene is TRBJ2-3, the V gene TRBV12-3 or TRBV12-4; D gene ambiguous. The V end was cut by 4 bases, the J end by 4 bases, with 6 bases between. The CDR3 has 12 residues. CDR3: CASSYLADTQYF. Here the CDR3 DNA reads TGTGCCAGCAGTTACTTGGCAGATACGCAGTATTTT.

This clone was recorded only once. V is TRBV5-4 and J is TRBJ1-2; 10 bases line up with TRBD1. Germline V gene lookup returns CDR1 SGHNT and CDR2 YYREEE (reference sequence). This CDR3 contains 14 residues. Unmatched junction bases numbered 5, after V lost 4 bases and J lost 5 bases. The CDR3 nucleotides read TGTGCCAGCAGCCTCGACAGGGGGCCTTATGGCTACACCTTC. This codes for CASSLDRGPYGYTF.

The chain carries TRBV28 and TRBJ1-4, with TRBD1 as a possible D gene (5 bases). V was pared by 1 base and J by 3 bases, with 9 bases between. The CDR3 covers 15 residues. Germline V gene lookup returns CDR1 MDHEN and CDR2 SYDVKM. CDR3 sequence (DNA): TGTGCCAGCAGTTTATACAGGACGGCTAATGAAAAACTGTTTTTT. Translated: CASSLYRTANEKLFF. Complete variable domain (other parts from reference TRBV28 and TRBJ1-4): DVKVTQSSRYLVKRTGEKVFLECVQDMDHENMFWYRQDPGLGLRLIYFSYDVKMKEKGDIPEGYSVSREKKERFSLILESASTNQTSMYLCASSLYRTANEKLFFGSGTQLSVL.

The V gene is TRBV5-1, the J gene TRBJ2-3; possibly TRBD2 for D (5 bases). The V gene's germline CDR1 is SGHRS and CDR2 YFSETQ. V shed 4 bases and J shed 2 bases, with 11 bases lying between them. CDR3 length equals 14 residues. CDR3 loop: CASSQERPTDTQYF. The CDR3 bases are TGCGCCAGCAGCCAGGAGCGGCCCACAGATACGCAGTATTTT.

In DNA, the CDR3 is TGTGCCAGCAGCTTAGACCTGAGAGAGACCCAGTACTTC. It codes for CASSLDLRETQYF. The chain has TRBV13 and TRBJ2-5; D is undetermined. Germline V gene sequence: CDR1 PRHDT, CDR2 FYEKMQ (reference sequence). The CDR3 runs 13 residues. The V and J ends lost 1 base and 4 bases respectively, with 7 bases between them.

The chain employs TRBV3-1 (or the pseudogene TRBV3-2) and TRBJ2-5, with D maybe TRBD2 (6 bases). CDR3 length: 15 amino acids. V lost 6 bases and J lost 6, with 20 bases in between. Germline CDR1 and CDR2: LGHDT and YNNKEL (reference sequence). This chain's CDR3 is CASSSSGTLEQTQYF. Here the CDR3 DNA reads TGTGCCAGCAGTTCATCCGGGACTCTCGAACAGACCCAGTACTTC.

The sample holds a few counts of this clone. The rearrangement links TRBV19 to TRBJ1-2; D may be TRBD1 (5 bases). CDR1 is LNHDA, CDR2 SQIVND, per germline (reference sequence). The CDR3 is 12 residues long. V was pared by 4 bases and J by 8 bases, with 11 bases between. The CDR3 bases are TGTGCCAGTAGTACAGGGCTCGTCGGCTACACCTTC. Translation: CASSTGLVGYTF.

The rearrangement links TRBV12-5 to TRBJ2-2, with D unclear. The CDR3 sequence is 13 residues long. CDR1 LGHNT and CDR2 FRNRAP come from the germline V gene. V shed 7 bases and J shed 4 bases, with 10 bases lying between them. The CDR3 here is CASAPAGTGELFF. DNA for the CDR3: TGTGCTAGTGCCCCCGCCGGCACCGGGGAGCTGTTTTTT.